Shown below are 14 T cell receptor beta chains from a single sample sequenced in a study of T cells in localized non-small cell lung cancer. This table comes from immunoSEQ multiplex PCR, and its TCRdb copy is limited to in-frame clones, with some not included. The sample consists of approximately 60,000 clones, 85% to 90% of them appearing once. This material consisted of peripheral blood, taken before any cancer treatment. Receptor source: a woman aged 35 to 70 with stage I lung adenocarcinoma.

This sequence joins TRBV6-5 and TRBJ2-7; TRBD1 agrees at 9 bases. Germline V lookup: CDR1 MNHEY, CDR2 SVGAGI. The CDR3 is 16 residues long. J gave up 5 bases and V 0 bases, and 8 bases lay outside the gene matches. CDR3 amino acids: CASSYSTGGMRHEQYF. The DNA for the CDR3 is TGTGCCAGCAGTTACTCAACAGGGGGCATGAGGCACGAGCAGTACTTC.

The chain uses TRBV19 and TRBJ2-1; TRBD1 might be the D (5 bases). V was clipped by 2 bases and J by 7 bases, with 15 bases between them. The germline CDR1 and CDR2 sequences are LNHDA and SQIVND (reference sequence). The CDR3 sequence is 15 residues long. The CDR3 region has the DNA TGTGCCAGTAGTATATCAAGGGGATGGATGAATGAGCAGTTCTTC. The encoded protein is CASSISRGWMNEQFF.

This chain links TRBV6-5 with TRBJ1-1, with 8 bases aligning to TRBD1. The junction had 3 bases not matched to a gene; V was cut back by 2 bases and J by 4 bases. The CDR3 has 14 amino acids. CDR1 is MNHEY and CDR2 is SVGAGI in the germline V gene. CDR3 region: CASSYGRGPTEAFF. Here the CDR3 DNA reads TGTGCCAGCAGTTACGGCAGGGGGCCCACTGAAGCTTTCTTT.

This clone was detected only once. The chain couples TRBV28 to TRBJ1-4; a weak D match, TRBD1 (5 bases). With 3 bases removed from V and 5 bases from J, the gap between germline ends came to 10 bases. The CDR3 consists of 14 residues. Germline loops: CDR1 MDHEN, CDR2 SYDVKM. The CDR3 nucleotides read TGTGCCAGCAGTTTGGTCCAGGGCAATGAAAAACTGTTTTTT. Encoded protein: CASSLVQGNEKLFF.

This clone was recorded once. The CDR3 DNA reads TGTGCCAGCAGCTTGGCCGGGGGCGGGGGAGCTGACGATGAGCAGTTCTTC. The encoded protein is CASSLAGGGGADDEQFF. The genes are TRBV5-4 and TRBJ2-1, with D tentatively TRBD2 (7 bases). Germline V gives CDR1 SGHNT, CDR2 YYREEE (reference sequence). The CDR3 totals 17 residues. V lost 0 bases, J lost 8 bases, and 21 bases lay in between.

This clone was recorded once. The chain has TRBV6-1 and TRBJ2-1; either TRBD1 or TRBD2 may fit D (5 bases each). The germline gives CDR1 MNHNS, CDR2 SASEGT. This CDR3 contains 14 residues. Trimming removed 11 bases from V and 2 bases from J, with 16 bases in between. As DNA, the CDR3 is TGTGCCGTCCATCGGTGGGGGACCTACAATGAGCAGTTCTTC. This sequence encodes CAVHRWGTYNEQFF.

The J gene is TRBJ2-5, the V gene TRBV5-5; 8 bases align to TRBD2. V gave up 10 bases and J gave up 3 bases; unmatched junction bases: 14. Germline lookup yields CDR1 SGHKS and CDR2 YYEKEE (reference sequence). The CDR3 sequence is 15 residues long. The chain's CDR3 is CACQFTGGPEETQYF. The CDR3 DNA is TGTGCCTGCCAATTTACGGGGGGGCCGGAAGAGACCCAGTACTTC.

The V call is TRBV9, the J call TRBJ2-1; 9 bases map to TRBD2. V lost 0 bases to trimming and J lost 8 bases; unmatched junction nucleotides: 6. The CDR3 contains 15 residues. Germline V gene sequence: CDR1 SGDLS, CDR2 YYNGEE. In DNA form, the CDR3 reads TGTGCCAGCAGCGTAGCCGGACTAGCGATCGATGAGCAGTTCTTC. Residues: CASSVAGLAIDEQFF. Drawing the rest from reference TRBV9 and TRBJ2-1, the complete variable domain is DSGVTQTPKHLITATGQRVTLRCSPRSGDLSVYWYQQSLDQGLQFLIQYYNGEERAKGNILERFSAQQFPDLHSELNLSSLELGDSALYFCASSVAGLAIDEQFFGPGTRLTVL.

The genes are TRBV5-6 and TRBJ2-1, with D hard to call. This CDR3 has 12 amino acids. V was trimmed by 3 bases and J by 4 bases, leaving 5 bases between them. Per germline, CDR1 SGHDT and CDR2 YYEEEE. The CDR3 DNA reads as TGTGCCAGCAGCTGGCCTTACAATGAGCAGTTCTTC. As protein: CASSWPYNEQFF.

This clone was detected only a few times. V usage is TRBV19 and J usage is TRBJ2-7; a possible D gene is TRBD1 (6 bases). Germline CDR1 LNHDA, CDR2 SQIVND (reference sequence). This CDR3 region has 17 residues. V lost 5 bases, J lost 0 bases, and 20 bases lay in between. CDR3 residues: CASSPGQALGSSYEQYF. The CDR3 nucleotides read TGTGCCAGTAGTCCGGGACAAGCGCTTGGTAGCTCCTACGAGCAGTACTTC. The full variable domain, its missing parts supplied by reference TRBV19 and TRBJ2-7, is DGGITQSPKYLFRKEGQNVTLSCEQNLNHDAMYWYRQDPGQGLRLIYYSQIVNDFQKGDIAEGYSVSREKKESFPLTVTSAQKNPTAFYLCASSPGQALGSSYEQYFGPGTRLTVT.

The count of this clone is one. V gene TRBV5-1 combines with J gene TRBJ1-2; no firm D call. V shed 0 bases and J shed 0 bases, with 3 bases lying between them. Per germline, CDR1 SGHRS and CDR2 YFSETQ. This CDR3 spans 13 amino acids. The CDR3 region is CASSLDPNYGYTF. The CDR3 region has the DNA TGCGCCAGCAGCTTGGATCCTAACTATGGCTACACCTTC.

The V call is TRBV11-2, the J call TRBJ2-1; D possibly corresponds to TRBD2 (6 bases). Deletions cut 1 base from V and 8 bases from J, with 15 bases between. The CDR3 length is 15 residues. Germline V lookup: CDR1 SGHAT, CDR2 FQNNGV. As DNA, the CDR3 is TGTGCCAGCAGCTTAGTAGGGCGGGGTCAATATGAGCAGTTCTTC. Residues: CASSLVGRGQYEQFF.

The genes are TRBV28 and TRBJ2-7; D possibly corresponds to TRBD1 (5 bases). In germline, CDR1 is MDHEN, CDR2 SYDVKM. The CDR3 covers 14 residues. V was shortened by 3 bases and J by 5 bases, with 14 bases between the two germline ends. This CDR3 is CASSLGLGPHEQYF. The DNA for the CDR3 is TGTGCCAGCAGTTTGGGGCTAGGTCCCCACGAGCAGTACTTC.

The rearrangement uses TRBV30 and TRBJ2-5; D is ambiguous. This CDR3 has 11 amino acids. The V and J ends lost 4 bases and 7 bases respectively, with 10 bases between them. Germline V gene sequence: CDR1 GTSNPN, CDR2 SVGIG (reference sequence). The CDR3 protein is CAWNLIGTQYF. DNA of the CDR3: TGTGCCTGGAATTTGATAGGGACCCAGTACTTC.